This T cell receptor beta chain is drawn from a study of T cell repertoires in aging, cancer and after chemotherapy. Across the study: Patients with glioblastoma brain tumors were sampled before and after temozolomide-based therapy. The whole study produced a dataset of roughly 8.8 million TCR reads.

Peripheral blood genomic DNA, not sorted cells or RNA, was the template. A mixed TRB-A/B primer pool amplified rearranged TRB by multiplex touch-down PCR. TCRdb analysed the multiplex PCR reads with MiXCR anew, one entry per CDR3 protein. Of more than 400 distinct CDR3 sequences listed, around 74% are singletons. This CDR3 spans 15 amino acids. Per germline, CDR1 MNHNS and CDR2 SASEGT. Findings and limits, study-wide: Loss of evenness, beyond lost richness, contributed to age-related TCR diversity decline in cancer patients. Age-matched healthy donors had significantly more diverse, less clonal blood TCR repertoires than untreated cancer patients.

Concerning this clonotype: The target antigen is unknown. A read error may produce the germline difference seen at one junction end.

The clonotype originates from a human donor with a solid tumor. The gene calls are TRBV6-1 and TRBJ2-6; D uncertain. Sequenced input: blood. The chain's CDR3 is CASREESSGANVLTF. CDR3 coding DNA: TGTGCCAGCAGGGAAGAGAGCTCTGGGGCCAACGTCCTGACTTTC.